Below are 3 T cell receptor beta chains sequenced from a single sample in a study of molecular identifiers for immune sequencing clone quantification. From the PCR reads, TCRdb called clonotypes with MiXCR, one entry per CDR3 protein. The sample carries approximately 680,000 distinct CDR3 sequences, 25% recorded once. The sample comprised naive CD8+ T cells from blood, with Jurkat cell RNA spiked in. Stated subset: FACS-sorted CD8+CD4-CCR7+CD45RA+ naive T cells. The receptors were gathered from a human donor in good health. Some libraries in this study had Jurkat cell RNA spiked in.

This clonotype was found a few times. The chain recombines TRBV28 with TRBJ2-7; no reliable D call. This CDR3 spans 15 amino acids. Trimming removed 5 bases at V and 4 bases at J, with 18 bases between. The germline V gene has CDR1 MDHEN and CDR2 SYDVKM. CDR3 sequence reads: CASSLRPVGEYEQYF. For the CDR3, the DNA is TGTGCCAGCAGTCTCCGCCCCGTAGGTGAATACGAGCAGTACTTC.

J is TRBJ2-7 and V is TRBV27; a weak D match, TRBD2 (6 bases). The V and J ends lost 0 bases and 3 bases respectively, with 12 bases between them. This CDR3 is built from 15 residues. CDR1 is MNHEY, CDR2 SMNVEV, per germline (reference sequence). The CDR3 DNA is TGTGCCAGCAGTTTATCTGAGCCGGGGGTCTACGAGCAGTACTTC. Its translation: CASSLSEPGVYEQYF.

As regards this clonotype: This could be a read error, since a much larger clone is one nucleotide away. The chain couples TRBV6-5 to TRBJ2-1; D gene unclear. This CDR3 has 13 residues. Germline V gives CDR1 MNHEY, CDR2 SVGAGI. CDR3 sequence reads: CTSSIRELGEQFF. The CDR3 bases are TGTACCAGCAGTATTAGAGAGCTGGGTGAGCAGTTCTTC.